Detailed here is one T cell receptor (beta chain). Produced via immunoSEQ multiplex PCR; TCRdb's table is partial and in-frame only. This repertoire shows roughly 98,000 clones, under 90% found once; its top ten account for approximately 15%. The length of the CDR3 is 16 residues. The germline V and J ends were trimmed by 3 bases and 0 bases, with 14 bases remaining between them. Germline CDR1 SGHDT, CDR2 YYEEEE. The data were obtained in a study of glioma-infiltrating T cells after dendritic cell vaccination. Study at large: Three intradermal dendritic cell vaccine injections were given every two weeks.

This chain uses TRBV5-6 with TRBJ2-3, with D possibly TRBD1 on 5 matching bases. Sequenced material: blood, taken before dendritic cell vaccination. The receptor was isolated from a human donor with glioblastoma. The CDR3 nucleotides read TGTGCCAGCAGCTCCCCTAGAAGGGGAAGCACAGATACGCAGTATTTT. Translating it yields CASSSPRRGSTDTQYF.